Presented here are 7 T cell receptor beta chains from one specimen sequenced in a study of T cells in Graves' hyperthyroidism and ophthalmopathy. RNA transcripts yielded amplified TCR beta CDR3 regions. Primed by the HTBI set, a first-round RT-PCR was run on the TCR CDR3. From the multiplex PCR reads, TCRdb called clonotypes with MiXCR, one entry per CDR3 protein. The repertoire holds roughly 350,000 distinct CDR3 sequences, with roughly 13% as singletons. The sequenced sample was blood. Receptors originate from a woman aged 40 to 50 with Graves' ophthalmopathy.

The chain links TRBV12-3 or TRBV12-4 to TRBJ2-5; D uncertain. The V end lost 3 bases, the J end lost 5 bases, and 7 bases lay between the germline ends. This CDR3 is built from 12 residues. The CDR3 sequence is CASSFLSETQYF. The CDR3 DNA follows: TGTGCCAGCAGTTTTCTTTCTGAGACCCAGTACTTC.

V and J are TRBV25-1 and TRBJ2-1; 10 bases agree with TRBD1. The germline V gene encodes CDR1 MGHDK and CDR2 SYGVNS. Trimming removed 6 bases from V and 2 bases from J; junction bases left unmatched: 7. The CDR3 is 16 amino acids. The CDR3 is CASSQTDRGPYNEQFF. In DNA, the CDR3 is TGTGCCAGCAGCCAAACCGACAGGGGGCCCTACAATGAGCAGTTCTTC.

This clonotype was seen only a few times. The J gene is TRBJ2-3, the V gene TRBV28; 12 nucleotides align to TRBD2. Trimming took 3 bases from V and 5 from J; bases not matched to a gene: 9. Germline CDR1 MDHEN, CDR2 SYDVKM. CDR3 length equals 17 residues. CDR3 DNA sequence: TGTGCCAGCAGTTTCCTCCCTCTAGCGGGAGGGAAAGATACGCAGTATTTT. Translation: CASSFLPLAGGKDTQYF.

This clonotype was counted many times. The chain is built from TRBV6-1 and TRBJ2-3, with unresolved D. Germline CDR1 MNHNS, CDR2 SASEGT. The CDR3 loop spans 17 amino acids. Trimming removed 4 bases at V and 1 base at J, with 18 bases between. CDR3 region: CASSALPGGGGTDTQYF. The CDR3 DNA is TGTGCCAGCAGTGCCCTCCCGGGCGGTGGGGGCACAGATACGCAGTATTTT.

This clonotype was detected ten times or more. CDR3 nucleotides: TGTGCCAGCAGTATCCGACAGGGGGCGGGAGGCTACACCTTC. Encoded protein: CASSIRQGAGGYTF. The chain joins TRBV2 to TRBJ1-2, with TRBD1 matching 10 bases. CDR1 is SNHLY and CDR2 is FYNNEI in the germline V gene. The CDR3 is 14 residues long. The V gene end was trimmed by 5 bases and the J gene end by 8 bases; junction bases not matched to a gene: 8.

The chain couples TRBV7-8 to TRBJ1-2; TRBD1 aligns across 7 bases. The germline V gene has CDR1 SGHVS and CDR2 FQNEAQ. The ends lost 5 bases at V and 0 bases at J; junction bases unmatched: 6. The CDR3 covers 15 residues. The CDR3 nucleotides read TGTGCCAGCAGCCCATGGACAGGATCTAACTATGGCTACACCTTC. Its protein is CASSPWTGSNYGYTF.

This clonotype was observed many times. V gene TRBV28 combines with J gene TRBJ1-5, with D possibly being TRBD1 (6 bases). Trimming removed 4 bases from V and 14 bases from J, with 12 bases in between. CDR1 MDHEN and CDR2 SYDVKM come from the germline V gene. CDR3 length: 11 residues. For the CDR3, the DNA is TGTGCCAGCAGTTCCCGACGGACAGAGCATTTT. This codes for CASSSRRTEHF.